Listed below are T cell receptor beta chains from one sample, sequenced in a study of cytomegalovirus exposure and HLA in healthy donors. TCRdb's copy holds only in-frame clones and misses some; the assay was immunoSEQ multiplex PCR. The table has about 140,000 clones, roughly 78% seen once. Sequencing was carried out using PBMCs. The origin of the receptors is a man between 25 and 39 years old in good health. CDR3s include the opening cysteine and the closing phenylalanine or tryptophan. The D gene is left open where the match is weak. The size entry is marked missing in some rows and otherwise reads once, few, many or a size class.

abundance,j_gene,v_gene,len,d_gene,CDR3nt,CDR3aa
-,TRBJ2-7,TRBV19,13,-,TGTGCCAGTAGTATAGAGGTAAGCGGCGAGCAGTACTTC,CASSIEVSGEQYF
-,TRBJ1-1,TRBV29-1,13,-,TGCAGCGTCAGACAGGTAACGAACACTGAAGCTTTCTTT,CSVRQVTNTEAFF
-,TRBJ2-1,TRBV5-6,15,-,TGTGCCAGCACCGGAGGCCCGACCGCCTACAATGAGCAGTTCTTC,CASTGGPTAYNEQFF
-,TRBJ1-2,TRBV28,12,-,TGTGCCAGCAGTTCCTTTAACTATGGCTACACCTTC,CASSSFNYGYTF
-,TRBJ1-1,TRBV7-2,11,-,TGTGCCAGCAGCATAAGCCCTGAAGCTTTCTTT,CASSISPEAFF
once,TRBJ1-2,TRBV10-3,13,-,TGTGCCATCAGACCAGGGGATAACTATGGCTACACCTTC,CAIRPGDNYGYTF
once,TRBJ2-1,TRBV11-1,16,-,TGTGCCAGCAGCTTAGTGCCCAGGAGGTCCTACAATGAGCAGTTCTTC,CASSLVPRRSYNEQFF
-,TRBJ2-1,TRBV7-6,16,TRBD1,TGTGCCAGCAGCCCCAATAGAGCCGGGACAGGGGTTAAGCAGTTCTTC,CASSPNRAGTGVKQFF
-,TRBJ2-5,TRBV4-1,14,-,TGCGCCAGCAGCCAAGAGCGGGGTGGCGAGACCCAGTACTTC,CASSQERGGETQYF
-,TRBJ1-3,TRBV6-5,14,-,TGTGCCAGCAGTTACGGCGGGTCTGGAAACACCATATATTTT,CASSYGGSGNTIYF
-,TRBJ1-2,TRBV7-2,13,-,TGTGCCAGCAGCCCCCGGGTCAACTATGGCTACACCTTC,CASSPRVNYGYTF
few,TRBJ2-5,TRBV11-2,19,TRBD2,TGTGCCAGCAGCTTGAGCTCCGCACCCGGGACTAGCGGAAGACCGGCCCAGTACTTC,CASSLSSAPGTSGRPAQYF
-,TRBJ2-5,TRBV14,12,-,TGTGCCAGCAGCGGGACTGGGGAGACCCAGTACTTC,CASSGTGETQYF
-,TRBJ2-7,TRBV19,15,TRBD1,TGTGCCAGCAAGCTCGTGCTGACAGGGAACTACGAGCAGTACTTC,CASKLVLTGNYEQYF
-,TRBJ2-7,TRBV19,13,-,TGTGCCAGTGTGGACTTAACGACCTACGAGCAGTACTTC,CASVDLTTYEQYF
-,TRBJ2-7,TRBV7-8,15,TRBD2,TGTGCCAGCAGCGAGCTAGCGGGAGACTTTTACGAGCAGTACTTC,CASSELAGDFYEQYF
-,TRBJ2-5,TRBV29-1,13,-,TGCAGCGTCGGACACCAGGGTCGAGAGACCCAGTACTTC,CSVGHQGRETQYF
-,TRBJ2-3,TRBV7-6,16,-,TGTGCCAGCAGCTTAGGCAGGTCCCCTAGCACAGATACGCAGTATTTT,CASSLGRSPSTDTQYF
-,TRBJ2-7,TRBV7-2,14,-,TGTGCCAGCAGCTTAGGGTACAGCTCCTACGAGCAGTACTTC,CASSLGYSSYEQYF
-,TRBJ2-7,TRBV19,14,-,TGTGCCAGTAGTATAGTAGATAGCTCCTACGAGCAGTACTTC,CASSIVDSSYEQYF
-,TRBJ1-6,TRBV13,12,-,TGTGCCAGCAGCTTAGGCCGTTCACCCCTCCACTTT,CASSLGRSPLHF
once,TRBJ1-4,TRBV7-9,15,TRBD1,TGTGCCAGCAGCTCCCGGGACAGGACCAATGAAAAACTGTTTTTT,CASSSRDRTNEKLFF
once,TRBJ2-1,TRBV30,13,-,TGTGCCTGGAGTGTGGGGACTCCTAATGAGCAGTTCTTC,CAWSVGTPNEQFF
-,TRBJ2-4,TRBV2,19,TRBD2,TGTGCCAGCAGCGCGCCACTAGCGGGAGATCTGTTAGCCAAAAACATTCAGTACTTC,CASSAPLAGDLLAKNIQYF
-,TRBJ2-5,TRBV7-2,13,-,TGTGCCAGCACCCCGGGGAGACAAGAGACCCAGTACTTC,CASTPGRQETQYF
-,TRBJ2-3,TRBV5-1,15,TRBD1,TGCGCCAGCAGCTTGGGGACAGGACGCACAGATACGCAGTATTTT,CASSLGTGRTDTQYF
-,TRBJ2-7,TRBV19,15,TRBD2,TGTGCCAGTACCCCCCCTGGAGCGGGAGCAGGGGAGCAGTACTTC,CASTPPGAGAGEQYF
-,TRBJ1-3,TRBV7-9,15,-,TGTGCCAGCAGCCAACCTAGCAACTCTGGAAACACCATATATTTT,CASSQPSNSGNTIYF
-,TRBJ2-2,TRBV6-5,15,TRBD1,TGTGCCAGCAGCGGACAGGGGGCGAACACCGGGGAGCTGTTTTTT,CASSGQGANTGELFF
-,TRBJ2-7,TRBV7-9,13,-,TGTGCCAGCCGGGTGGGGCCGACCTACGAGCAGTACTTC,CASRVGPTYEQYF
-,TRBJ2-5,TRBV28,16,TRBD1,TGTGCCAGCAGTTTACCCCGGGACAGGGAAGAAGAGACCCAGTACTTC,CASSLPRDREEETQYF
-,TRBJ2-1,TRBV12-5,13,-,TGTGCTAGTGGTTTGGCCACCGGGGATGAGCAGTTCTTC,CASGLATGDEQFF
-,TRBJ1-2,TRBV6-5,16,-,TGTGCCAGCAGGTACGAGAGGACAGCCGCGAGCTATGGCTACACCTTC,CASRYERTAASYGYTF
-,TRBJ1-6,TRBV5-1,15,TRBD1,TGCGCCAGCAGCTTGGATGGGACAGTCAATTCACCCCTCCACTTT,CASSLDGTVNSPLHF
once,TRBJ2-2,TRBV6-4,14,-,TGTGCCAGCAGTGACTTAGGGGATTCCGGGGAGCTGTTTTTT,CASSDLGDSGELFF
-,TRBJ1-5,TRBV25-1,14,-,TGTGCCAGCAGTACCTGGGAGGCGTTCAGGCCCCAGCATTTT,CASSTWEAFRPQHF
-,TRBJ2-1,TRBV6-5,16,-,TGTGCCAGCAGTTACGAGACTGGGAGCTCCTACAATGAGCAGTTCTTC,CASSYETGSSYNEQFF
-,TRBJ2-7,TRBV28,13,-,TGTGCCAGCGTCCGCGGGGCGCCGTACGAGCAGTACTTC,CASVRGAPYEQYF
-,TRBJ1-5,TRBV5-4,14,-,TGTGCCAGCAGCTTTGGGGACAATAGTCAGCCCCAGCATTTT,CASSFGDNSQPQHF
-,TRBJ1-5,TRBV25-1,13,TRBD1,TGTGCCAGCAGCAGGGACAGAAATCAGCCCCAGCATTTT,CASSRDRNQPQHF
few,TRBJ2-4,TRBV6-1,15,TRBD1,TGTGCCAGCAGTACCGGGACAGGGGGCTTGTACATTCAGTACTTC,CASSTGTGGLYIQYF
-,TRBJ1-1,TRBV2,16,-,TGTGCCAGTCGAAGGGGGGGGGCCACTTGGGACACTGAAGCTTTCTTT,CASRRGGATWDTEAFF
-,TRBJ2-5,TRBV29-1,17,TRBD2,TGCAGCGTTGAAGGGGGAGAAAGCGGGAGTGGGGTGGAGACCCAGTACTTC,CSVEGGESGSGVETQYF
-,TRBJ2-1,TRBV5-1,16,-,TGCGCCAGCAGCTTGGATTACCGGACTCGAGACAATGAGCAGTTCTTC,CASSLDYRTRDNEQFF
-,TRBJ1-2,TRBV2,15,TRBD1,TGTGCCAGCAGTGAAGGGTCGACAGGGGACTATGGCTACACCTTC,CASSEGSTGDYGYTF
-,TRBJ1-6,TRBV6-1,13,-,TGTGCCAGCAGTGACGTCCTCGGGGCACCCCTCCACTTT,CASSDVLGAPLHF
-,TRBJ2-2,TRBV6-5,15,-,TGTGCCAGCAGTCAGCAGGGCCGGAACACCGGGGAGCTGTTTTTT,CASSQQGRNTGELFF
-,TRBJ2-7,TRBV11-3,14,-,TGTGCCAGCAGCTTAGACTGGCAGGGGGGCGAGCAGTACTTC,CASSLDWQGGEQYF
-,TRBJ2-3,TRBV29-1,14,TRBD2,TGCAGCGTTGTGAACCTAGCGGGACCAGATACGCAGTATTTT,CSVVNLAGPDTQYF
-,TRBJ1-5,TRBV5-1,15,TRBD1,TGCGCCAGCAGCTTGGGACAGGGCGGCAATCAGCCCCAGCATTTT,CASSLGQGGNQPQHF
-,TRBJ2-1,TRBV19,12,-,TGTGCCAGTAGTATCGGGGTCAATGAGCAGTTCTTC,CASSIGVNEQFF
-,TRBJ1-2,TRBV9,14,TRBD1,TGTGCCAGCAGCCCTGCCCAGGGGGCGGGTGGCTACACCTTC,CASSPAQGAGGYTF
once,TRBJ2-7,TRBV6-5,15,TRBD2,TGTGCCAGCAGTTACCGCACTAGCGGGACCTACGAGCAGTACTTC,CASSYRTSGTYEQYF
-,TRBJ2-1,TRBV5-6,14,TRBD2,TGTGCCAGCAGCTGGGGGGGGTCGGGGAATGAGCAGTTCTTC,CASSWGGSGNEQFF
-,TRBJ2-1,TRBV7-6,15,-,TGTGCCAGCAGCTCCAGGGATACCCTTTACAATGAGCAGTTCTTC,CASSSRDTLYNEQFF